The 32 T cell receptor beta chains below were found in one sample sequenced in a study of cytomegalovirus exposure and HLA in healthy donors. It was with 60 Vbeta and 13 Jbeta primers that the PCR ran. Produced via immunoSEQ multiplex PCR; TCRdb's table is partial and in-frame only. The clone table shows under 150,000 clones, with the ten largest holding roughly 2%. Sample: PBMCs. The receptors here all came from a woman aged 60-75 years in good health and CMV-seronegative.

The chain uses TRBV2 and TRBJ2-2; maybe TRBD1 (7 bases). The V end lost 3 bases, the J end lost 4 bases, and 12 bases lay between the germline ends. CDR1 and CDR2 (germline): SNHLY, FYNNEI. The CDR3 contains 15 residues. CDR3 DNA: TGTGCCAGCAGTGACAGGGGGGAAGGCACCGGGGAGCTGTTTTTT. Translating it yields CASSDRGEGTGELFF.

V and J are TRBV18 and TRBJ1-4; 9 bases match TRBD1. CDR1 is KGHSH, CDR2 LQKENI, per germline. There are 19 residues in the CDR3. Germline trimming cut 4 bases from V and 0 bases from J; bases unmatched to any gene: 12. CDR3 residues: CASSLLTGGSQSTNEKLFF. The CDR3, as DNA: TGTGCCAGCTCACTTTTGACAGGGGGATCTCAATCAACTAATGAAAAACTGTTTTTT.

J is TRBJ1-1 and V is TRBV4-2, with D unclear. The CDR3 length is 15 residues. The germline V gene encodes CDR1 LGHNA and CDR2 YNFKEQ. Trimming shortened V by 0 bases and J by 0 bases, and 8 bases separated the two germline ends. This CDR3 is CASSQEKRLNTEAFF. CDR3 DNA: TGTGCCAGCAGCCAAGAGAAGAGGCTGAACACTGAAGCTTTCTTT.

The chain is built from TRBV28 and TRBJ1-5, with TRBD1 identical over 7 bases. Per germline, CDR1 MDHEN and CDR2 SYDVKM. V shed 9 bases and J 6 bases; nucleotides not matched to a gene: 11. The CDR3 loop spans 14 amino acids. DNA of the CDR3: TGTGCCAGTACCGAAGGACAGGCCCGTCAGCCCCAGCATTTT. Translating gives CASTEGQARQPQHF.

Here the CDR3 DNA reads TGTGCCAGCAGCCCCAGGGTAGCGGGGGGAAACACCGGGGAGCTGTTTTTT. Protein product: CASSPRVAGGNTGELFF. The J gene is TRBJ2-2, the V gene TRBV9; 10 nucleotides align to TRBD2. This CDR3 has 17 amino acids. The J segment lost 2 bases and the V segment lost 4 bases, leaving 8 bases of the junction unmatched. The germline gives CDR1 SGDLS, CDR2 YYNGEE.

The genes are TRBV4-1 and TRBJ2-7; 7 bases line up with TRBD2. Germline CDR1 MGHRA, CDR2 YSYEKL. With V trimmed by 0 bases and J by 4 bases, 9 bases remained unmatched. CDR3 length: 16 amino acids. The CDR3 loop is CASSQDQNGRSYEQYF. Here the CDR3 DNA reads TGCGCCAGCAGCCAAGATCAAAACGGGAGGTCTTACGAGCAGTACTTC.

This chain connects TRBV10-1 to TRBJ2-7; 7 bases match TRBD2. Losses at the gene ends were 3 bases for V and 4 bases for J; bases not matched to a gene: 12. This CDR3 is 16 amino acids long. The germline gives CDR1 WNHNN, CDR2 SYGVQD (reference sequence). CDR3 sequence: CASSDAPGTNHYEQYF. CDR3 bases: TGCGCCAGCAGTGACGCCCCCGGGACTAACCATTACGAGCAGTACTTC.

This chain connects TRBV5-4 to TRBJ2-3; 10 bases agree with TRBD2. Trimming removed 2 bases from V and 10 bases from J; junction bases left unmatched: 13. Per the germline V gene, CDR1 is SGHNT and CDR2 is YYREEE (reference sequence). The CDR3 contains 16 residues. CDR3 sequence (DNA): TGTGCCAGCAGCTTTGGGCCTAGCGGGGGTGAGGTGGCGCAGTATTTT. Protein: CASSFGPSGGEVAQYF.

V gene TRBV12-5 combines with J gene TRBJ2-3; TRBD2 matches at 7 bases. From germline, CDR1 is LGHNT and CDR2 FRNRAP. V lost 4 bases to trimming and J lost 5 bases; unmatched junction nucleotides: 12. The CDR3 consists of 16 residues. CDR3 sequence: CASGSRWAGDIDTQYF. In nucleotides, the CDR3 is TGTGCTAGTGGTTCCCGGTGGGCGGGAGACATAGATACGCAGTATTTT.

The V gene is TRBV28, the J gene TRBJ2-1; possible D gene TRBD1, 6 bases. The germline CDR1 and CDR2 sequences are MDHEN and SYDVKM. The CDR3 covers 17 residues. V was pared by 5 bases and J by 3 bases, with 20 bases between. The CDR3 loop is CASSTKQGPIYYNEQFF. Written as DNA, the CDR3 is TGTGCCAGCAGTACCAAACAGGGACCCATTTACTACAATGAGCAGTTCTTC. Using reference TRBV28 and TRBJ2-1 for the parts outside the CDR3, the full variable domain is DVKVTQSSRYLVKRTGEKVFLECVQDMDHENMFWYRQDPGLGLRLIYFSYDVKMKEKGDIPEGYSVSREKKERFSLILESASTNQTSMYLCASSTKQGPIYYNEQFFGPGTRLTVL.

The rearrangement links TRBV5-1 to TRBJ2-7; 7 bases align to TRBD1. Germline CDR1 and CDR2: SGHRS and YFSETQ. Trimming at V came to 1 base and at J to 4 bases, leaving 2 bases not matched to a gene. The CDR3 length is 13 residues. CDR3 bases: TGCGCCAGCAGCTTGTCAGGGGGTTACGAGCAGTACTTC. Its translation is CASSLSGGYEQYF.

The chain links TRBV6-1 to TRBJ2-4; 10 nucleotides align to TRBD1. The CDR3 has 20 residues. V lost 3 bases, J lost 0 bases, and 14 bases stayed unmatched. Germline loops: CDR1 MNHNS, CDR2 SASEGT. The CDR3 loop reads CASSDSLGQGRLLAKNIQYF. In nucleotides, the CDR3 is TGTGCCAGCAGTGATTCCCTGGGACAGGGGAGACTTCTAGCCAAAAACATTCAGTACTTC.

The chain is built from TRBV6-1 and TRBJ1-1, with D possibly being TRBD1 (5 bases). V was cut by 4 bases and J by 2 bases, with 8 bases left in between. Germline-derived CDR1 and CDR2 are MNHNS and SASEGT. The CDR3 has 13 residues. CDR3: CASSAGQNTEAFF. Written as DNA, the CDR3 is TGTGCCAGCAGTGCAGGACAAAACACTGAAGCTTTCTTT.

The rearrangement joins TRBV6-5 to TRBJ2-3, with 9 bases fitting TRBD2. The CDR3 totals 15 residues. Looked up from germline, CDR1 is MNHEY and CDR2 is SVGAGI. V gave up 7 bases and J gave up 3 bases; unmatched junction bases: 8. The CDR3 nucleotides read TGTGCCAGCACCCAGCGGGGGGTGAGGACAGATACGCAGTATTTT. Its translation: CASTQRGVRTDTQYF.

The chain employs TRBV28 and TRBJ2-1; 15 bases fit TRBD2. Germline CDR1 and CDR2: MDHEN and SYDVKM. The CDR3 extends over 17 amino acids. With 5 bases clipped from V and 15 bases from J, the junction kept 17 bases outside the gene matches. CDR3 amino acids: CASSPSGTSGRPLPGFF. The CDR3 DNA sequence: TGTGCCAGCAGTCCTTCTGGGACTAGCGGGAGGCCCCTCCCTGGGTTCTTC.

The rearrangement links TRBV7-2 to TRBJ2-7; TRBD2 aligns across 8 bases. CDR1 is SGHTA, CDR2 FQGNSA, per germline. The CDR3 length is 14 residues. V was pared by 5 bases and J by 4 bases, with 7 bases of the junction left unmatched. This chain's CDR3 is CASSSSGTYYEQYF. Written as DNA, the CDR3 is TGTGCCAGCAGCAGTAGCGGGACTTATTACGAGCAGTACTTC.

On this clone: The junction departs from germline at one end; a sequencing error may be responsible. The chain employs TRBV11-2 and TRBJ2-1, with 7 bases identical to TRBD1. This CDR3 contains 15 residues. Germline V CDR1 and CDR2: SGHAT, FQNNGV. CDR3 amino acids: CASSLDRASYNEQFF. Here the CDR3 DNA reads TGTGCCAGCAGCCTAGACAGGGCGTCCTACAATGAGCAGTTCTTC. The entire variable domain, with the rest obtained from reference TRBV11-2 and TRBJ2-1, is as follows: EAGVAQSPRYKIIEKRQSVAFWCNPISGHATLYWYQQILGQGPKLLIQFQNNGVVDDSQLPKDRFSAERLKGVDSTLKIQPAKLEDSAVYLCASSLDRASYNEQFFGPGTRLTVL.

V gene TRBV7-3 combines with J gene TRBJ1-6, with D possibly matching TRBD1 (6 bases). From germline, CDR1 is SGHTA and CDR2 FQGTGA. V lost 2 bases to trimming and J lost 10 bases, with 9 bases between them. The CDR3 sequence is 13 residues long. CDR3 sequence reads: CASSLWDKSPLHF. CDR3 coding DNA: TGTGCCAGCAGCTTATGGGACAAGTCACCCCTCCACTTT.

The rearrangement joins TRBV6-4 to TRBJ1-2; TRBD1 is a possible D gene (6 bases). V gave up 4 bases and J gave up 4 bases, with 16 bases separating them. This CDR3 spans 15 amino acids. CDR1 and CDR2 (germline): MRHNA, SNTAGT. The CDR3 protein is CASSVSGGAGYGYTF. The DNA of the CDR3 is TGTGCCAGCAGTGTGTCGGGGGGCGCTGGCTATGGCTACACCTTC.

The genes are TRBV28 and TRBJ1-1, with 11 nucleotides matching TRBD1. The CDR3 runs 16 residues. Germline CDR1 and CDR2: MDHEN and SYDVKM. With 4 bases clipped from V and 4 bases from J, the junction kept 8 bases outside the gene matches. CDR3 coding DNA: TGTGCCAGCAGTTCAGCAGCCGGGACAGGGGGCACTGAAGCTTTCTTT. Translating gives CASSSAAGTGGTEAFF.

The chain links TRBV6-5 to TRBJ2-7; D remains ambiguous. Germline V gene sequence: CDR1 MNHEY, CDR2 SVGAGI. This CDR3 region has 12 residues. The V and J ends lost 2 bases and 9 bases respectively, with 11 bases between them. This chain's CDR3 is CASSYGPGVQYF. CDR3 coding DNA: TGTGCCAGCAGTTACGGGCCCGGCGTGCAGTACTTC.

The rearrangement joins TRBV4-1 to TRBJ2-5; tentative D call: TRBD1 (6 bases). CDR1 is MGHRA, CDR2 YSYEKL, per germline. The CDR3 runs to 16 residues. V was clipped by 0 bases and J by 4 bases, with 15 bases between them. The CDR3 loop is CASSQETGSGTETQYF. The CDR3 DNA reads TGCGCCAGCAGCCAAGAGACAGGTTCCGGTACAGAGACCCAGTACTTC.

The chain is built from TRBV2 and TRBJ2-2, with D perhaps TRBD2 (5 bases). The CDR3 covers 13 residues. Germline V CDR1 and CDR2: SNHLY, FYNNEI. The V end lost 0 bases, the J end lost 6 bases, and 5 bases lay between the germline ends. CDR3: CASSEARAGELFF. The CDR3, as DNA: TGTGCCAGCAGTGAAGCGCGGGCCGGGGAGCTGTTTTTT. Full variable domain (rest looked up from reference TRBV2 and TRBJ2-2): EPEVTQTPSHQVTQMGQEVILRCVPISNHLYFYWYRQILGQKVEFLVSFYNNEISEKSEIFDDQFSVERPDGSNFTLKIRSTKLEDSAMYFCASSEARAGELFFGEGSRLTVL.

The chain has TRBV30 and TRBJ2-1; 14 bases are shared with TRBD2. Germline loops: CDR1 GTSNPN, CDR2 SVGIG (reference sequence). The CDR3 is made up of 13 amino acids. Trimming at V came to 3 bases and at J to 14 bases, leaving 6 bases not matched to a gene. The CDR3 region is CAWRSGLAGGKFF. The DNA for the CDR3 is TGTGCCTGGAGATCCGGACTAGCGGGAGGCAAGTTCTTC.

The rearrangement uses TRBV14 and TRBJ2-3; 12 nucleotides agree with TRBD1. There are 16 residues in the CDR3. Trimming removed 0 bases from V and 12 bases from J; junction bases left unmatched: 10. In germline, CDR1 is SGHDN, CDR2 FVKESK. This CDR3 reads CASSQDLGQGARSQYF. CDR3 sequence (DNA): TGTGCCAGCAGCCAAGATTTGGGACAGGGGGCCCGCAGCCAGTATTTT.

The chain links TRBV18 to TRBJ1-2; D ambiguous. CDR1 and CDR2 (germline): KGHSH, LQKENI. V lost 2 bases to trimming and J lost 0 bases, with 7 bases between them. This CDR3 region has 14 residues. CDR3 nucleotides: TGTGCCAGCTCACCAGAGGGATCTAACTATGGCTACACCTTC. Amino acids: CASSPEGSNYGYTF.

The chain employs TRBV19 and TRBJ1-1, with 7 positions matching TRBD1. Trimming removed 7 bases from V and 7 bases from J; junction bases left unmatched: 9. The CDR3 sequence is 13 residues long. Germline assignment: CDR1 LNHDA and CDR2 SQIVND (reference sequence). The CDR3 region has the DNA TGTGCCAGTATTGATAGGGACAGCAATGAAGCTTTCTTT. Amino acids: CASIDRDSNEAFF.

The chain is built from TRBV6-5 and TRBJ2-2, with 7 bases matching TRBD2. Trimming at V came to 7 bases and at J to 6 bases, leaving 5 bases not matched to a gene. Germline assignment: CDR1 MNHEY and CDR2 SVGAGI. This CDR3 is built from 13 residues. The CDR3 loop reads CASKSGVAGELFF. The CDR3, as DNA: TGTGCCAGCAAAAGCGGGGTGGCCGGGGAGCTGTTTTTT.

The CDR3 is CAWMSLADNEQFF. Written as DNA, the CDR3 is TGTGCCTGGATGTCCCTAGCGGACAATGAGCAGTTCTTC. V is TRBV30 and J is TRBJ2-1, with 7 bases matching TRBD2. Per the germline V gene, CDR1 is GTSNPN and CDR2 is SVGIG (reference sequence). This CDR3 comprises 13 residues. Trimming at V came to 4 bases and at J to 5 bases, leaving 5 bases not matched to a gene.

The gene calls are TRBV6-4 and TRBJ2-7; 7 nucleotides align to TRBD1. CDR1 and CDR2 (germline): MRHNA, SNTAGT. The CDR3 is 21 amino acids. The ends lost 2 bases at V and 0 bases at J; junction bases unmatched: 22. The CDR3 bases are TGTGCCAGCAGTGACGACCCAAGATGCCTAGTGATAGACAGGGACTCCTACGAGCAGTACTTC. Protein: CASSDDPRCLVIDRDSYEQYF.

The chain couples TRBV5-4 to TRBJ1-2; D gene ambiguous. In germline, CDR1 is SGHNT, CDR2 YYREEE (reference sequence). The CDR3 is 14 amino acids. With 0 bases removed from V and 4 bases from J, the gap between germline ends came to 10 bases. DNA for the CDR3: TGTGCCAGCAGCTTGGCGGGGAGGAGCTATGGCTACACCTTC. The encoded protein is CASSLAGRSYGYTF.

The chain employs TRBV7-3 and TRBJ1-1, with a possible D match to TRBD1 (6 bases). Trimming pared 8 bases from V and 5 bases from J, leaving 15 bases between. Germline V gene lookup returns CDR1 SGHTA and CDR2 FQGTGA. CDR3 length equals 13 residues. CDR3 loop: CASSGRGGTEAFF. In DNA, the CDR3 is TGTGCCAGCTCGGGCAGGGGAGGGACTGAAGCTTTCTTT.